This T cell receptor beta chain is drawn from a study of blood T cell repertoires in COVID-19. As handled by the study authors: Reference gene primer amplification gave nucleated cell count estimates. Assay used: immunoSEQ multiplex PCR; TCRdb lists only in-frame clones, some missing. The V and J calls and clone size were taken over from that table, and D and trimming were inferred from the DNA. Of more than 100,000 clones in the sample, 85% to 90% were seen once. Trimming shortened V by 0 bases and J by 3 bases, and 8 bases separated the two germline ends. The CDR3 is made up of 14 amino acids. The germline V gene encodes CDR1 SGHNT and CDR2 YYREEE (reference sequence).

This receptor was taken from an elderly man with acute or convalescent COVID-19. The chain combines TRBV5-4 with TRBJ2-3; possibly TRBD1 for D (5 bases). The sequenced sample was peripheral blood. CDR3 coding DNA: TGTGCCAGCAGCTTGGATGGGGCGACAGATACGCAGTATTTT. This encodes CASSLDGATDTQYF.